Ten or more counts support the clone carrying this T cell receptor beta chain. This entry belongs to a study of spatial heterogeneity in lung cancer. Study-level background: Raw-read counts averaged over ten per unique TCR and UMI combination.

Noted time point: sample taken at primary tumor resection. The donors comprised 60 to 80 untreated early-stage non-small cell lung cancer patients. The input material, whole RNA from tumor, nontumor lung or frozen PBMC, was sequenced unsorted. Every individual TCR cDNA molecule carried its own unique molecular identifier, which allowed correction of PCR and sequencing errors. Via MiXCR, TCRdb re-called the 5' RACE reads, giving one row per CDR3 protein. There are tens of thousands of distinct CDR3 sequences in the sample; roughly 5.7% occur only once, and 11% lies in the top ten. Trimming shortened V by 5 bases and J by 6 bases, and 11 bases separated the two germline ends. CDR3 size: 11 residues. Germline CDR1 reads SQVTM; CDR2 reads ANQGSEA.

This TCR derives from a male donor with early-stage non-small cell lung cancer. The sequenced sample was PBMCs, obtained at surgery. This chain joins TRBV29-1 and TRBJ2-7; D gene uncertain. CDR3 loop: CSVTFSGEQYF. The CDR3 bases are TGCAGCGTTACCTTTTCGGGCGAGCAGTACTTC.